This TCR beta chain came from a study of T-cell memory formation after mild COVID-19 (dated by TCRdb to the early 2020s). Study-level background: TCR sequence clusters from the two donors were largely donor specific. Two young, previously healthy adult volunteers, one female and one male, were included in the cohort. In a couple of donors, T-cell clones that expanded and contracted after mild COVID-19 were tracked by sequencing TCRalpha and TCRbeta repertoires over time.

With respect to this clonotype: The target of this receptor is not known. One base away there is no much larger clone; base qualities are not given.

Ficoll-Paque density gradient centrifugation was the method used to isolate PBMCs. Looking up the germline V gene (reference sequence) yields CDR1 DFQATT and CDR2 SNEGSKA. The V end gives up 5 bases and the J end 2 bases, leaving 6 bases in the junction not matched to a gene. The cysteine opens and the phenylalanine closes a CDR3 of 14 amino acids. Only the CDR3 portion is preserved as DNA: 42 bases, with reading frame beginning at the first base. What the authors observed across the whole study: Only two mild cases were covered in the study, and larger cohorts including severe cases with pre-infection samples were considered necessary. SARS-CoV-2 specificity was not confirmed for the second-wave clones peaking on day 37. Clones that contracted from day 15 to 85 showed balanced CD4/CD8 phenotypes, whereas a second wave of clones that expanded from day 15 to 37 leaned towards CD4+. The detection of some responding clones in pre-infection memory suggests that pre-existing cross-reactive memory T cells joined the SARS-CoV-2 response. Contracting CD4+ clones turned up mainly in the CM and EM memory subsets, whereas EMRA was where CD8+ clones were enriched.

The listed sequencing device is Illumina NovaSeq 6000. cDNA libraries for TCRalpha and TCRbeta were prepared by 5'RACE using constant-segment primers, with sample barcodes and unique molecular identifiers added. Trizol reagent was used to extract RNA from every sample. Library amplification was performed in two PCR steps, and a second sample barcode and Illumina TruSeq adapters were introduced in the second step. The libraries were sequenced on an Illumina NovaSeq using 2 x 150 bp paired-end reads. Per the original workflow: Reads were demultiplexed and collapsed into UMI-guided consensus sequences with migec v1.2.7. Using mixcr v2.1.11, the UMI consensuses were aligned to TRA and TRB V and J templates and assembled into clonotypes. A clonotype was counted as expanded or contracted only when both edgeR and NoisET called the clonotype significant, with the noise models trained on biological replicates. edgeR calls used a false discovery rate-adjusted p below 0.01 and a log2 fold-change threshold of 1. As an exploratory analysis of dynamics, PCA with hierarchical clustering was applied to max-normalized trajectories of the 1000 most abundant clonotypes. The CD4 or CD8 phenotype of responding clones was assigned using the separately sequenced CD4+ and CD8+ repertoires. TCRdb reprocessed the public reads (quality trimming at Q25 with fastp, clone calling with MiXCR) and kept in-frame beta chains. All rows with the same CDR3 protein become a single entry with the most common DNA and genes. In this record, the V and J calls reflect TCRdb's handling and not the investigators' own analysis. Present in this sample are 450,000 or so distinct CDR3 sequences, 20% of which were seen just once. The ten largest clones add up to 8.4% of the sample.

This clonotype was obtained from an adult woman who had mild COVID-19 (a few samples of this study predate the infection). The sample titles of this study are shuffled in the database, so cell type and time point are left out; the donor was told from shared clones. The rearrangement joined TRBV20-1 to TRBJ2-7, with 10 bases aligning to TRBD1. Sequenced material: PBMCs or a T cell subset sorted from them (not recorded which). The CDR3 is CSAYSGTGAYEQYF. In nucleotide form, the sequence is TGCAGTGCTTACTCCGGGACAGGGGCCTACGAGCAGTACTTC.